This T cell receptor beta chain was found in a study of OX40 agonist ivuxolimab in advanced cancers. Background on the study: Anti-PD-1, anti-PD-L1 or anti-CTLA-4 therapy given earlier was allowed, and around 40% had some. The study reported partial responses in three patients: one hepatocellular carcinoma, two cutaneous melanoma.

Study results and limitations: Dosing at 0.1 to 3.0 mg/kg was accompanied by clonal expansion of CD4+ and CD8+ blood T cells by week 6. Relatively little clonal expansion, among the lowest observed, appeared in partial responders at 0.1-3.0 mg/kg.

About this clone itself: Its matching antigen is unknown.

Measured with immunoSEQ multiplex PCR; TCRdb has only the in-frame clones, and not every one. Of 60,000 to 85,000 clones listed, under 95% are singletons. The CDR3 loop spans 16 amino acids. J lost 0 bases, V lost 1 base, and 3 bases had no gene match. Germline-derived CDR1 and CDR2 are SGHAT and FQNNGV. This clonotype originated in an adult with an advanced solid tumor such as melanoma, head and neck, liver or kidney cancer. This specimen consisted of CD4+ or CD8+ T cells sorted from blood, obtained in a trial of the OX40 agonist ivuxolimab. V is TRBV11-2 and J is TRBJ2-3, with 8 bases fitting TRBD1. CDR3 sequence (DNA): TGTGCCAGCAGCTTAGGCGGACAGGGAAGCACAGATACGCAGTATTTT. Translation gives CASSLGGQGSTDTQYF.